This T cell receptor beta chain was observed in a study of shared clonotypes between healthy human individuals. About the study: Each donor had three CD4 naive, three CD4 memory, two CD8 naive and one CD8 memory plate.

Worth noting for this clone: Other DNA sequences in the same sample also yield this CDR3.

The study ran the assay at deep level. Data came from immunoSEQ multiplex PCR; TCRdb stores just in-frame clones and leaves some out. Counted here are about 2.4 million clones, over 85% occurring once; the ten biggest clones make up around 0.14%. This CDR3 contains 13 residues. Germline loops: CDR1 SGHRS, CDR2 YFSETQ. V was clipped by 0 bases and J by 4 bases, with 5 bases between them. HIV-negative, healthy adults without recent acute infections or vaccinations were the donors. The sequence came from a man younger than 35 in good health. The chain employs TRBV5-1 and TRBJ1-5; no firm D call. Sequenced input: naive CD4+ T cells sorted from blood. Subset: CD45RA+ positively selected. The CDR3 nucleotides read TGCGCCAGCAGCTTGGATCTTAATCAGCCCCAGCATTTT. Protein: CASSLDLNQPQHF.